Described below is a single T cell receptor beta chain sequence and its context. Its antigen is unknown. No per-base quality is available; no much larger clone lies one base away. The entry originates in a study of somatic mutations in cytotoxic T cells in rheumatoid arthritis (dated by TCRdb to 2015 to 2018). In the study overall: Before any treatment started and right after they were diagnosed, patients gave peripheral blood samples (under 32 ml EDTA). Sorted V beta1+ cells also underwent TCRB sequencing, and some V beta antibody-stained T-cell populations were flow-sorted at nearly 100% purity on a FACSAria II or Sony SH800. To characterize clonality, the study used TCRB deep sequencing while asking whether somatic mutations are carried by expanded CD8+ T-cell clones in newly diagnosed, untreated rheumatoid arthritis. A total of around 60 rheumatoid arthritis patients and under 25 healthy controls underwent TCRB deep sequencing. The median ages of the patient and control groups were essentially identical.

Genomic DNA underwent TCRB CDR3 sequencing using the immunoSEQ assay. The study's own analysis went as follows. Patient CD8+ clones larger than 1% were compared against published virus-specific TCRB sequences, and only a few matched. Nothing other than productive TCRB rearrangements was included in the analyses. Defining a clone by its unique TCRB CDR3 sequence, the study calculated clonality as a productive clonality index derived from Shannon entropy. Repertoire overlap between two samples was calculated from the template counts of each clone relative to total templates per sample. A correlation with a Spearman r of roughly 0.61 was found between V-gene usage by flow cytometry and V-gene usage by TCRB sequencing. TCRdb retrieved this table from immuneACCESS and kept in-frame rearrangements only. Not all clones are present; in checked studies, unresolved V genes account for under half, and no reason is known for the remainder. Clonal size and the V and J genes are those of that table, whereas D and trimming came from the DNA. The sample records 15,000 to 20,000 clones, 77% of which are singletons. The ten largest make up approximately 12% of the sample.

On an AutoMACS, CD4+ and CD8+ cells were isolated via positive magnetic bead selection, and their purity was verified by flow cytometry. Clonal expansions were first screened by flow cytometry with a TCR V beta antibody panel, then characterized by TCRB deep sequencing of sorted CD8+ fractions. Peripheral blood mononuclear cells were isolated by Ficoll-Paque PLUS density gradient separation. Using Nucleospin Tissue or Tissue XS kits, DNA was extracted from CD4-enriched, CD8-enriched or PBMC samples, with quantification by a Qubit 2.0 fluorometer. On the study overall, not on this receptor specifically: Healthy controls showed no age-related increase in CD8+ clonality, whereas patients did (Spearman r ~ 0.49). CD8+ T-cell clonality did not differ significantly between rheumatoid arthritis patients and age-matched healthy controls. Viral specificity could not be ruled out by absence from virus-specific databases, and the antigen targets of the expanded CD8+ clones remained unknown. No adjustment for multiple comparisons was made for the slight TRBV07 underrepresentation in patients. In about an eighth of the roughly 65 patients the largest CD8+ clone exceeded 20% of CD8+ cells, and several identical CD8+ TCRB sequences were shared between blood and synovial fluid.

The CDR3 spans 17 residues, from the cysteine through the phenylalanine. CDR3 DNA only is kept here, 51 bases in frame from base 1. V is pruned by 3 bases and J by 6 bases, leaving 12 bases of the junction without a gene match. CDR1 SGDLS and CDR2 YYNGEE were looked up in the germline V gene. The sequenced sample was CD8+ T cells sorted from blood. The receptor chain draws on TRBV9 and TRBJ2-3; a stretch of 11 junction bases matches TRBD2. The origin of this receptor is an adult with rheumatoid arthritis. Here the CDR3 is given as CASSAPLAGGPLDTQYF. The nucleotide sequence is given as TGTGCCAGCAGCGCCCCCCTAGCGGGGGGCCCTCTGGATACGCAGTATTTT.